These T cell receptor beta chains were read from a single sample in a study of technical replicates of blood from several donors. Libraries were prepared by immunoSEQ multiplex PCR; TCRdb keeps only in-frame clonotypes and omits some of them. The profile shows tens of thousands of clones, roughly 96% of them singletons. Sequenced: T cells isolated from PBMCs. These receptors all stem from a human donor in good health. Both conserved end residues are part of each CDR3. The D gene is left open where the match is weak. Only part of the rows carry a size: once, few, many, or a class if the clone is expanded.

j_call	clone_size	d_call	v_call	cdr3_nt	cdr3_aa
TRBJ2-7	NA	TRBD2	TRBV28	TGTGCCAGCAGTTTAAGAAGGACTAGCGGGACGTCCTACGAGCAGTACTTC	CASSLRRTSGTSYEQYF
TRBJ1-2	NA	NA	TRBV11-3	TGTGCCAGCAGCTCGGGACTCTACGGCTACACCTTC	CASSSGLYGYTF
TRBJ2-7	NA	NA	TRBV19	TGTGCCAGTAGCGCCGGGGACATTCCCTACGAGCAGTACTTC	CASSAGDIPYEQYF
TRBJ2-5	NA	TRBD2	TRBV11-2	TGTGCCAGCAGCTTACTTCCTTGGACTAGCGGGAGAAGCAAGACCCAGTACTTC	CASSLLPWTSGRSKTQYF
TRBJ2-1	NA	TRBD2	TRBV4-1	TGCGCCAGCAGCCAAGATAGGACTAGGTACGACAATGAGCAGTTCTTC	CASSQDRTRYDNEQFF
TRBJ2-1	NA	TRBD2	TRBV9	TGTGCCAGCAGCGTAGGACTAGCGGACAATGAGCAGTTCTTC	CASSVGLADNEQFF
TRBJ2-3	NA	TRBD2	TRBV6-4	TGTGCCAGCAGTGAAGGGACTAGCGGGAGTCTTACAGATACGCAGTATTTT	CASSEGTSGSLTDTQYF
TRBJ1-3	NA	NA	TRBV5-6	TGTGCCAGCAGCTTGGGACAGTACTTCGGAAACACCATATATTTT	CASSLGQYFGNTIYF
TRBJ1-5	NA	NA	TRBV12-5	TGTGCTAGTGGTTTGCGTCCGTTCACGGCGGAGAGACCCCAGCATTTT	CASGLRPFTAERPQHF
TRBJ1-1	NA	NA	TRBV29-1	TGCAGCGGCCGAGGGGAGGCCGCTGAAGCTTTCTTT	CSGRGEAAEAFF
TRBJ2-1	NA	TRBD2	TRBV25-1	TGTGCCAGCAGTGAATATCTAGCGGGAGAGGAACCCTACAATGAGCAGTTCTTC	CASSEYLAGEEPYNEQFF
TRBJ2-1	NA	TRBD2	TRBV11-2	TGTGCCAGCAGCTCTATTAGCGGGAGAGGCAATGAGCAGTTCTTC	CASSSISGRGNEQFF
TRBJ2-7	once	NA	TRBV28	TGTGCCAGCAGTGCAACAGGGAGCTCCTACGAGCAGTACTTC	CASSATGSSYEQYF
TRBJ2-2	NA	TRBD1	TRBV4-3	TGCGCCAGCAGCCAAGAGGGACAGGTCACCGGGGAGCTGTTTTTT	CASSQEGQVTGELFF
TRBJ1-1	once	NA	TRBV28	TGTGCCAGCAGTTTTTCCTTCGGGATGAACACTGAAGCTTTCTTT	CASSFSFGMNTEAFF
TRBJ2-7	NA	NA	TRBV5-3	TGTGCCAGAAGCTTAGACAGTGGTTCCTACGAGCAGTACTTC	CARSLDSGSYEQYF
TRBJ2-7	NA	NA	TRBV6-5	TGTGCCAGCAGTTACTCGAGTGGGCCCGTCTACGAGCAGTACTTC	CASSYSSGPVYEQYF
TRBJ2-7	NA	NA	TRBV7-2	TGTGCCAGCAATCCCATCACCTACGAGCAGTACTTC	CASNPITYEQYF
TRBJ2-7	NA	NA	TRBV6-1	TGTGCCAGCAGTGAAGTGGGGCGAGGTTCCTACGAGCAGTACTTC	CASSEVGRGSYEQYF
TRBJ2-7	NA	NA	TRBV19	TGTGCCAGTAGTATAACGCTAGGATCCTACGAGCAGTACTTC	CASSITLGSYEQYF
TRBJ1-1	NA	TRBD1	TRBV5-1	TGCGCCAGCAGCGGGGACAGGGGGCACACTGAAGCTTTCTTT	CASSGDRGHTEAFF
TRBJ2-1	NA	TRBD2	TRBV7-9	TGTGCCAGCAGCCCGGGACTAGCGGGCTATGAGCAGTTCTTC	CASSPGLAGYEQFF
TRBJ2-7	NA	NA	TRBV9	TGTGCCAGCAGCACAGCCGGGGGCTACGAGCAGTACTTC	CASSTAGGYEQYF
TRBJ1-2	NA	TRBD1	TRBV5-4	TGTGCCAGCAGCTTGGTAGGGACAGGGGGCCAAGGCTACACCTTC	CASSLVGTGGQGYTF
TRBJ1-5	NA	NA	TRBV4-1	TGCGCCAGCAGCCAAGATAAACGGGAAGTTTGGCCCCAGCATTTT	CASSQDKREVWPQHF
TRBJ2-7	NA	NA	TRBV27	TGTGCCAGCAGTTTCCAGCCGGGAGACAGGGCCTACGAGCAGTACTTC	CASSFQPGDRAYEQYF
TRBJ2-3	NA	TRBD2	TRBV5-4	TGTGCCAGCAGCGCGACTAGCGGAAGTACAGATACGCAGTATTTT	CASSATSGSTDTQYF
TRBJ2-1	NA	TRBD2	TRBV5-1	TGCGCCAGCTGTAGGACTAGCGCGAGCTCCTACAATGAGCAGTTCTTC	CASCRTSASSYNEQFF
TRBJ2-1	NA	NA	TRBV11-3	TGTGCCAGCAGCTTAGTGGGTTTAGCCTCCCACAATGAGCAGTTCTTC	CASSLVGLASHNEQFF
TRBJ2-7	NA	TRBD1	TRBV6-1	TGTGCCAGCAGTGTATACAGGGGATTCGACGAGCAGTACTTC	CASSVYRGFDEQYF
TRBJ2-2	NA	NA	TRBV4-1	TGCGCCAGCAGCCTTTCTGTGTTCACCGGGGAGCTGTTTTTT	CASSLSVFTGELFF
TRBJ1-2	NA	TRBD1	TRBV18	TGTGCCAGCTCAGCCGAGGACAGGGGGGGATATGGCTACACCTTC	CASSAEDRGGYGYTF
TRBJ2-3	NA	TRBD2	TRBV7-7	TGTGCCAGCAGCTTAGGAACCGGGAGGACAGATACGCAGTATTTT	CASSLGTGRTDTQYF
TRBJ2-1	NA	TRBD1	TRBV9	TGTGCCAGCAGCGTAGGGACAGGGGTCCATGAGCAGTTCTTC	CASSVGTGVHEQFF
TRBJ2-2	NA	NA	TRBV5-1	TGCGCCAGCAGCTTGGGCAGCGGCACCGGGGAGCTGTTTTTT	CASSLGSGTGELFF
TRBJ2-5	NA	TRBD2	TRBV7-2	TGTGCCAGCAGCCCACCTAGCGGGAGGGGGGAGACCCAGTACTTC	CASSPPSGRGETQYF
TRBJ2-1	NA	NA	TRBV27	TGTGCCAGCAGTCTCGGGTTGAGCTCCTACAATGAGCAGTTCTTC	CASSLGLSSYNEQFF
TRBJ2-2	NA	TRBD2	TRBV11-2	TGTGCCAGCAGCTATACCGGGACTAGTAATGGGGAGCTGTTTTTT	CASSYTGTSNGELFF
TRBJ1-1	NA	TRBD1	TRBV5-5	TGTGCCAGCAGCCGGACAGGGGGTGGAACTGAAGCTTTCTTT	CASSRTGGGTEAFF
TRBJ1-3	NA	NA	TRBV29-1	TGCAGCGTAGTCAAGCGTAACACCATATATTTT	CSVVKRNTIYF